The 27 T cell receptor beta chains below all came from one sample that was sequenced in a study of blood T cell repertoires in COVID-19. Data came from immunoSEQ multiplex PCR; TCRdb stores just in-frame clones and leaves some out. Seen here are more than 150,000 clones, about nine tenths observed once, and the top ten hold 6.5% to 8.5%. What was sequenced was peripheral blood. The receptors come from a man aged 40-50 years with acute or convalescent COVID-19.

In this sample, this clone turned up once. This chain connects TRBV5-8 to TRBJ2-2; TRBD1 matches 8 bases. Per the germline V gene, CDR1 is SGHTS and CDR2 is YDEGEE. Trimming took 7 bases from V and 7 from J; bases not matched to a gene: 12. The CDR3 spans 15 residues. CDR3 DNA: TGTGCCAGCGGAGGAGACAGGGGAATCCTCGGGGAGCTGTTTTTT. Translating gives CASGGDRGILGELFF.

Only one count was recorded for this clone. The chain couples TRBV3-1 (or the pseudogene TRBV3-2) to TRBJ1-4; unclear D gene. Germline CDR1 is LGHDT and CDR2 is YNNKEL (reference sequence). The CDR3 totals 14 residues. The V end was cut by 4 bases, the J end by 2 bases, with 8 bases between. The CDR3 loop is CASSLALTNEKLFF. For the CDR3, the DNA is TGTGCCAGCAGCCTCGCGCTCACTAATGAAAAACTGTTTTTT.

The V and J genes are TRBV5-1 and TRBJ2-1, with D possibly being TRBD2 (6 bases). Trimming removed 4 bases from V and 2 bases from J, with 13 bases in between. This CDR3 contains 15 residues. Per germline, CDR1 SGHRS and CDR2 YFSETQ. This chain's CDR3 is CASSPQRVAYNEQFF. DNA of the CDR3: TGCGCCAGCAGCCCCCAGCGGGTAGCCTACAATGAGCAGTTCTTC.

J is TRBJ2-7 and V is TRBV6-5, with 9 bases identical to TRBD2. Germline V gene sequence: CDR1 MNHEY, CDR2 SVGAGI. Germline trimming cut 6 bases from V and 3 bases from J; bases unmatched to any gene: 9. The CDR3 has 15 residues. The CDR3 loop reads CASRRDRAGGYEQYF. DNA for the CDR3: TGTGCCAGCAGGCGCGACCGAGCGGGGGGCTACGAGCAGTACTTC.

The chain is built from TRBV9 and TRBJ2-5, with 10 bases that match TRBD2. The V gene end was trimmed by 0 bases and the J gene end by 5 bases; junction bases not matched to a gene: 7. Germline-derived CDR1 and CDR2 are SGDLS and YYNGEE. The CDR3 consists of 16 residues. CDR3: CASSVGPSGGGETQYF. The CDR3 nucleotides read TGTGCCAGCAGCGTAGGGCCTAGCGGGGGAGGGGAGACCCAGTACTTC.

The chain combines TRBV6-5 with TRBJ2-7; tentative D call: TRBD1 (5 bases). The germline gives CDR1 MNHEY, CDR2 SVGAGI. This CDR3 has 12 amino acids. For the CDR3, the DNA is TGTGTCACAAAGCAGGGCTCCTACGAGCAGTACTTC. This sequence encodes CVTKQGSYEQYF.

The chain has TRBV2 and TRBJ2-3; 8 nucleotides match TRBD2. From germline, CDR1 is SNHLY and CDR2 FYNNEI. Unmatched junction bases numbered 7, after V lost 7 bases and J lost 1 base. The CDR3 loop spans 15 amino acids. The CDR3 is CASNGGGLRTDTQYF. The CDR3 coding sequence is TGTGCCAGCAACGGGGGGGGACTACGCACAGATACGCAGTATTTT.

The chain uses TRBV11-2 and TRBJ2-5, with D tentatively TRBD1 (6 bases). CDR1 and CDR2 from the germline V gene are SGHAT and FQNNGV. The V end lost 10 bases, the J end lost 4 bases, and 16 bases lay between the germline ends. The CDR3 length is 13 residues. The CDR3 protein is CATKQGSTETQYF. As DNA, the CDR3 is TGTGCCACTAAACAGGGAAGTACAGAGACCCAGTACTTC. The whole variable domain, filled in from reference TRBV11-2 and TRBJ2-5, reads EAGVAQSPRYKIIEKRQSVAFWCNPISGHATLYWYQQILGQGPKLLIQFQNNGVVDDSQLPKDRFSAERLKGVDSTLKIQPAKLEDSAVYLCATKQGSTETQYFGPGTRLLVL.

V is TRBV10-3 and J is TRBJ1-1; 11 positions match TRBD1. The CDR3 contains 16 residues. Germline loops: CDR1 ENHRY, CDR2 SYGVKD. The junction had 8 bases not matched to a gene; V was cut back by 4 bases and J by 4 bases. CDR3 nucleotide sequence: TGTGCCATCAGTGCCGGGACAGGGGGAAGTGGCACTGAAGCTTTCTTT. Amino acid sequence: CAISAGTGGSGTEAFF.

In DNA form, the CDR3 reads TGTGCCAGTAGTGAGGCAACGTGGAATTCACCCCTCCACTTT. It codes for CASSEATWNSPLHF. The chain couples TRBV19 to TRBJ1-6; D remains ambiguous. CDR1 is LNHDA and CDR2 is SQIVND in the germline V gene (reference sequence). V lost 5 bases to trimming and J lost 7 bases, with 12 bases between them. This CDR3 region has 14 residues.

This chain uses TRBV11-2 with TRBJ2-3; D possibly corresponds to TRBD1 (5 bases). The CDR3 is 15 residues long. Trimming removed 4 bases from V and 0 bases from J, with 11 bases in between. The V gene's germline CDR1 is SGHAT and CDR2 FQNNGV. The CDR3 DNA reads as TGTGCCAGCAGCTCTCAGGGTTCCAGCACAGATACGCAGTATTTT. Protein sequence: CASSSQGSSTDTQYF.

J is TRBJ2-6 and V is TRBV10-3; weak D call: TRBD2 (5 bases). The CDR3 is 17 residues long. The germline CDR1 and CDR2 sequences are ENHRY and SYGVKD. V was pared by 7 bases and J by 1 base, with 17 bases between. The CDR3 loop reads CAIMVGGSKSGANVLTF. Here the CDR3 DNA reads TGTGCCATCATGGTGGGCGGGTCGAAATCTGGGGCCAACGTCCTGACTTTC.

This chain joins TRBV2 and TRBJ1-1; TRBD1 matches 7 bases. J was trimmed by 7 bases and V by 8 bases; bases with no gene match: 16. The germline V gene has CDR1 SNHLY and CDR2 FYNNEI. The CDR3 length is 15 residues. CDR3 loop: CASDDRAVGVVEAFF. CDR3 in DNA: TGTGCCAGCGACGACAGGGCGGTCGGGGTCGTTGAAGCTTTCTTT.

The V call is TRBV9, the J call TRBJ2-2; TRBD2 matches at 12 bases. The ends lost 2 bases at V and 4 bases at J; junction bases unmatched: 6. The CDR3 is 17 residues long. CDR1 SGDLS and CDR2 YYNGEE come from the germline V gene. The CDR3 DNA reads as TGTGCCAGCAGCGTTACTAGCGGGGGGCGTAGCACCGGGGAGCTGTTTTTT. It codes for CASSVTSGGRSTGELFF.

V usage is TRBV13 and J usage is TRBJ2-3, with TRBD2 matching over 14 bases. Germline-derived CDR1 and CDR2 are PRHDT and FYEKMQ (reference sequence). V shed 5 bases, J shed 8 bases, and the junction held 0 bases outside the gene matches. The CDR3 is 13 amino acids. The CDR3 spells CASSGLAGGTQYF. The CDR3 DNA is TGTGCCAGCAGCGGACTAGCGGGGGGTACGCAGTATTTT.

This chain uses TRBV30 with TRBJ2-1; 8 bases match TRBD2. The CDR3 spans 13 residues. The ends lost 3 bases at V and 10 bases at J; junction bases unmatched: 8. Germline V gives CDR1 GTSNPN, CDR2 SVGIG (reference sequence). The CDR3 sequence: CAWRESGGPEQFF. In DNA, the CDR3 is TGTGCCTGGAGAGAAAGCGGGGGACCCGAGCAGTTCTTC.

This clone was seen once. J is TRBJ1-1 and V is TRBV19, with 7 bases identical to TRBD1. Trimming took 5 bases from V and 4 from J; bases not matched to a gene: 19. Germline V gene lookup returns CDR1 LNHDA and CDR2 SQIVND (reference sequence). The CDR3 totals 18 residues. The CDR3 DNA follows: TGTGCCAGTAGTCCCCCCCGGTCGGGCACAGGGGCTGCCACTGAAGCTTTCTTT. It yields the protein CASSPPRSGTGAATEAFF.

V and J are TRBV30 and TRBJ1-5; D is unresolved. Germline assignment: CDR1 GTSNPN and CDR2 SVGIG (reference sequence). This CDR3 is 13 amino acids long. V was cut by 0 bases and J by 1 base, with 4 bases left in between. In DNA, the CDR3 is TGTGCCTGGAGTGTACTCAGCAATCAGCCCCAGCATTTT. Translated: CAWSVLSNQPQHF.

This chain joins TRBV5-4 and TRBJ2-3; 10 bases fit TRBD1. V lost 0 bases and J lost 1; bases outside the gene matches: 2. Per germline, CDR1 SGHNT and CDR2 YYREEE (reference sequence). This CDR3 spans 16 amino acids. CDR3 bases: TGTGCCAGCAGCTTGGGACAGGGGGCAGGCACAGATACGCAGTATTTT. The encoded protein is CASSLGQGAGTDTQYF.

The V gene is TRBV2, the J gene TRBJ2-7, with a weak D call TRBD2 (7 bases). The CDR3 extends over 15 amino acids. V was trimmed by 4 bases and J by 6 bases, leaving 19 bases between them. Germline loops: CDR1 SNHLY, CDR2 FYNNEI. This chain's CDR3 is CASSAQGGKVGEQYF. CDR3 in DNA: TGTGCCAGCAGTGCACAGGGAGGGAAGGTTGGCGAGCAGTACTTC.

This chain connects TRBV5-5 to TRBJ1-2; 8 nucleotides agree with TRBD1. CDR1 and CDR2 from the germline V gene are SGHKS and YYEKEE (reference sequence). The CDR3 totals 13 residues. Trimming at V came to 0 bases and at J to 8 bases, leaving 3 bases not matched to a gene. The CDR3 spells CASSLVQGGGYTF. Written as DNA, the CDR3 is TGTGCCAGCAGCTTGGTACAGGGGGGAGGCTACACCTTC.

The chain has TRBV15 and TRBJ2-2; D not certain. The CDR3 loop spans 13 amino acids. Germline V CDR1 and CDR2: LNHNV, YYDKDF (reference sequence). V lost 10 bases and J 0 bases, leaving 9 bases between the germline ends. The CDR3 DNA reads TGTGCCATTCAGGATGCGAACACCGGGGAGCTGTTTTTT. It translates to CAIQDANTGELFF.

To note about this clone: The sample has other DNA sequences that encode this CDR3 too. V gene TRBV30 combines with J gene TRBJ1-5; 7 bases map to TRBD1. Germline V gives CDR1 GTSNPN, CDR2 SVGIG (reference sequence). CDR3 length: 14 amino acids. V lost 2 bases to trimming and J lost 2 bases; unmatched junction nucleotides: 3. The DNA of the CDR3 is TGTGCCTGGAGTTCCACAGGGGGCAATCAGCCCCAGCATTTT. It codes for CAWSSTGGNQPQHF.

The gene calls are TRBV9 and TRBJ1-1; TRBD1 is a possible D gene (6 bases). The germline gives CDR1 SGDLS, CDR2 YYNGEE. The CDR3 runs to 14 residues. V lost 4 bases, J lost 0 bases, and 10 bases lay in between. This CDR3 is CASSQGTVNTEAFF. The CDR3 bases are TGTGCCAGCAGCCAGGGGACGGTGAACACTGAAGCTTTCTTT.

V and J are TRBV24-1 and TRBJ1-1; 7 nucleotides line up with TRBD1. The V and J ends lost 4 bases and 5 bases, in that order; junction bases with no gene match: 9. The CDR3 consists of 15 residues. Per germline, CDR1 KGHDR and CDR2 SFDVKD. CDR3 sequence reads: CATSEPGTVETEAFF. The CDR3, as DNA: TGTGCCACCAGTGAGCCTGGGACAGTTGAGACTGAAGCTTTCTTT.

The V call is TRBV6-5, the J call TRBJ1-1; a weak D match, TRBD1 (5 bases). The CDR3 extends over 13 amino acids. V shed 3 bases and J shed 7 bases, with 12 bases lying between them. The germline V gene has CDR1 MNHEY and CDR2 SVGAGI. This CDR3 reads CASSYPPGGEAFF. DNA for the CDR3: TGTGCCAGCAGTTATCCCCCGGGGGGTGAAGCTTTCTTT.

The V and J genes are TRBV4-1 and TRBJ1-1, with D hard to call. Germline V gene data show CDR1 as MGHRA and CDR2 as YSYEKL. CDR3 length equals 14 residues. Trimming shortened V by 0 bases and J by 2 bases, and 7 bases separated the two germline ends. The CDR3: CASSQDFSNTEAFF. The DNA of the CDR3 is TGCGCCAGCAGCCAAGATTTTTCTAACACTGAAGCTTTCTTT.